The 19 T cell receptor beta chains given below trace back to one sample, sequenced in a study of T cell repertoires in cytomegalovirus infection (dated 2019 in TCRdb). No antigen has been identified for these receptors. Instrument used: Illumina HiSeq 1500. TCRdb reanalyzed the raw reads on its own, using fastp at Q25 for trimming and MiXCR for clone calling, and kept in-frame beta chains. CDR3 protein duplicates are merged, each entry listing the most common genes and DNA. For this sample there are some 940,000 distinct CDR3 sequences; approximately 30% appear just once. Around an eighth of the sample goes to the ten largest clones. This specimen's treatment or condition label, interpreted: in vitro stimulation with specific CMV peptide epitopes to enrich CMV-specific T cells. Sequenced here: cultured CD8+ T cells from PBMCs, sampled from culture after CMV antigen stimulation. The source is a human donor in good health (CMV status not recorded). Some clones in this sample may be carry-over from other donors' samples.

A remark on this clonotype: Mismatch with germline at one junction end may stem from a read error. V and J are TRBV2 and TRBJ2-3, with D perhaps TRBD2 (5 bases). Germline V lookup: CDR1 SNHLY, CDR2 FYNNEI. The CDR3 consists of 13 residues. CDR3 loop: CASIELDLDTQYF. In DNA, the CDR3 is TGTGCCAGCATTGAACTAGATTTGGATACGCAGTATTTT. The entire variable domain, with the rest obtained from reference TRBV2 and TRBJ2-3, is as follows: EPEVTQTPSHQVTQMGQEVILRCVPISNHLYFYWYRQILGQKVEFLVSFYNNEISEKSEIFDDQFSVERPDGSNFTLKIRSTKLEDSAMYFCASIELDLDTQYFGPGTRLTVL.

This clonotype was picked up many times. The V gene is TRBV7-2, the J gene TRBJ2-3; 9 bases align to TRBD2. This CDR3 is 18 amino acids long. V was clipped by 1 base and J by 4 bases; unmatched bases: 12. The germline CDR1 and CDR2 sequences are SGHTA and FQGNSA. In DNA form, the CDR3 reads TGTGCCAGCAGCTTAGAGATAGCGGGGGTTCCATGGGCAGATACGCAGTATTTT. Its translation: CASSLEIAGVPWADTQYF.

V is TRBV28 and J is TRBJ1-1; a possible D gene is TRBD1 (6 bases). V was shortened by 3 bases and J by 1 base, with 24 bases between the two germline ends. CDR3 length equals 19 residues. Germline V gene sequence: CDR1 MDHEN, CDR2 SYDVKM. CDR3 protein: CASSFVLGTKEERNTEAFF. The CDR3 DNA sequence: TGTGCCAGCAGTTTCGTTTTAGGGACAAAAGAAGAAAGGAACACTGAAGCTTTCTTT.

This clonotype showed up just a few times. This rearrangement joins TRBV7-3 to TRBJ2-2; 10 nucleotides match TRBD2. The germline CDR1 and CDR2 sequences are SGHTA and FQGTGA. Losses at the gene ends were 2 bases for V and 4 bases for J; bases not matched to a gene: 7. The CDR3 is made up of 17 amino acids. CDR3 DNA: TGTGCCAGCAGCTTACCAGCGGGGGGGCCGGTCACCGGGGAGCTGTTTTTT. Its protein product is CASSLPAGGPVTGELFF.

This clonotype was seen more than once but under ten times. The J gene is TRBJ1-1, the V gene TRBV12-3 or TRBV12-4; 8 bases are shared with TRBD1. The J segment lost 6 bases and the V segment lost 1 base, leaving 7 bases of the junction unmatched. This CDR3 spans 15 amino acids. The CDR3 loop reads CASSLVGQGVSEAFF. Here the CDR3 DNA reads TGTGCCAGCAGTTTAGTAGGACAGGGAGTCTCTGAAGCTTTCTTT.

The V gene is TRBV7-3, the J gene TRBJ2-5, with 10 nucleotides matching TRBD2. The ends lost 5 bases at V and 5 bases at J; junction bases unmatched: 8. This CDR3 comprises 15 residues. The germline gives CDR1 SGHTA, CDR2 FQGTGA. DNA of the CDR3: TGTGCCAGCAGCCCGAGCGGGGGGGCTTCGGAGACCCAGTACTTC. This encodes CASSPSGGASETQYF.

This clonotype was recorded at least ten times. The V call is TRBV7-6, the J call TRBJ2-7; 10 nucleotides line up with TRBD2. Germline CDR1 is SGHVS and CDR2 is FNYEAQ. The CDR3 consists of 18 residues. V trimming: 1 base; J trimming: 7 bases; junction bases outside the gene matches: 16. The CDR3 sequence is CASSLEGLAGALEGEQYF. The DNA of the CDR3 is TGTGCCAGCAGCTTAGAGGGCCTAGCGGGGGCCCTAGAGGGGGAGCAGTACTTC.

This clonotype has just a few counts. V and J are TRBV4-1 and TRBJ1-2; D is ambiguous. The CDR3 runs 13 residues. From germline, CDR1 is MGHRA and CDR2 YSYEKL. Between the trimmed V and J ends, which lost 4 bases and 6 bases, there was a span of 12 bases. CDR3 region: CASSLLGIDGYTF. The CDR3 bases are TGCGCCAGCAGCCTCTTAGGGATAGATGGCTACACCTTC.

This clonotype was detected a few times. The chain recombines TRBV10-3 with TRBJ2-1; TRBD2 aligns across 10 bases. The germline V gene has CDR1 ENHRY and CDR2 SYGVKD. CDR3 length: 15 residues. J lost 1 base, V lost 7 bases, and 4 bases had no gene match. CDR3 sequence (DNA): TGTGCCATCATCAGCGGGGGGGCTTCCTACAATGAGCAGTTCTTC. Translated: CAIISGGASYNEQFF.

This clonotype has a count of ten or more. This rearrangement joins TRBV6-1 to TRBJ2-7; TRBD1 agrees at 7 bases. The CDR3 totals 12 residues. V was clipped by 6 bases and J by 4 bases; unmatched bases: 3. Germline assignment: CDR1 MNHNS and CDR2 SASEGT. The CDR3 here is CASSTGAYEQYF. In DNA form, the CDR3 reads TGTGCCAGCAGCACAGGGGCATACGAGCAGTACTTC.

The sample holds a few counts of this clonotype. This chain joins TRBV15 and TRBJ2-5; D could derive from TRBD1 or TRBD2 (5 bases each). CDR1 is LNHNV and CDR2 is YYDKDF in the germline V gene (reference sequence). The CDR3 runs to 13 residues. The V end was cut by 1 base, the J end by 11 bases, with 14 bases between. The CDR3 loop is CATSRGRDGRQYF. In DNA form, the CDR3 reads TGTGCCACCAGCAGAGGTCGGGACGGACGACAGTACTTC.

The CDR3 loop is CASSQLVDTGELFF. The CDR3 DNA reads as TGCGCCAGCAGCCAATTGGTGGACACCGGGGAGCTGTTTTTT. The rearrangement uses TRBV4-1 and TRBJ2-2; D is undetermined. V shed 2 bases and J shed 3 bases, with 7 bases lying between them. Germline V CDR1 and CDR2: MGHRA, YSYEKL. The CDR3 sequence is 14 residues long.

J is TRBJ2-1 and V is TRBV6-6; no definite D call. Germline V gene lookup returns CDR1 MNHNY and CDR2 SVGAGI (reference sequence). V was pared by 2 bases and J by 6 bases, with 14 bases between. The CDR3 length is 15 residues. CDR3 protein: CASSYGDGPTNEQFF. The CDR3 DNA is TGTGCCAGCAGTTACGGCGACGGACCGACCAATGAGCAGTTCTTC.

The chain joins TRBV7-8 to TRBJ1-6, with no clear D. V was shortened by 5 bases and J by 10 bases, with 15 bases between the two germline ends. Germline CDR1 reads SGHVS; CDR2 reads FQNEAQ. The CDR3 consists of 14 residues. CDR3 sequence: CASSPTASRSPLHF. CDR3 sequence (DNA): TGTGCCAGCAGCCCCACAGCTTCTCGATCACCCCTCCACTTT.

Written as DNA, the CDR3 is TGTGCCATCAGTGGTTCCACCTATGGCTACACCTTC. Its translation is CAISGSTYGYTF. V gene TRBV10-3 combines with J gene TRBJ1-2; the D is unclear. Trimming cost V 4 bases and J 4 bases, with 7 bases left between them. CDR1 is ENHRY and CDR2 is SYGVKD in the germline V gene. The CDR3 extends over 12 amino acids.

The V gene is TRBV28, the J gene TRBJ1-5, with 7 bases that match TRBD1. CDR3 length equals 15 residues. Germline-derived CDR1 and CDR2 are MDHEN and SYDVKM. Germline trimming cut 8 bases from V and 2 bases from J; bases unmatched to any gene: 9. In DNA form, the CDR3 reads TGTGCCAGCCTGTGGTACAGGGGAGGCAATCAGCCCCAGCATTTT. It yields the protein CASLWYRGGNQPQHF.

This clonotype was found a few times. CDR3 bases: TGTGCCATCGGCGCGACAGGTGTCTCTGGAAACACCATATATTTT. It is translated as CAIGATGVSGNTIYF. V usage is TRBV10-3 and J usage is TRBJ1-3; a weak D match, TRBD1 (6 bases). Germline V gene lookup returns CDR1 ENHRY and CDR2 SYGVKD. The CDR3 spans 15 residues. The V and J ends lost 8 bases and 0 bases respectively, with 14 bases between them.

This sequence joins TRBV12-3 or TRBV12-4 and TRBJ1-1; 7 nucleotides line up with TRBD1. The trim removed 7 bases at V and 5 bases at J, leaving 13 bases unmatched. The CDR3 consists of 15 residues. In DNA form, the CDR3 reads TGTGCCAGCACCCGGGACAGTGGGAGGGGGACTGAAGCTTTCTTT. It is translated as CASTRDSGRGTEAFF.

To note about this clonotype: This sequence may be a read error, since a much larger clone differs from it by one base. The genes are TRBV7-8 and TRBJ1-2; D might be TRBD1 (6 bases). Germline-derived CDR1 and CDR2 are SGHVS and FQNEAQ. This CDR3 is built from 17 residues. In nucleotides, the CDR3 is TGTGCCAGCAGCTTAGAGCCCGCAGGACAGCTTAACTATGACTACACCTTC. Amino acid sequence: CASSLEPAGQLNYDYTF.